This T cell receptor (beta chain) was sequenced during a study of patients and donors after allogeneic stem cell transplantation. TCRdb reanalysed the RT-PCR reads using MiXCR and keeps one entry per CDR3 protein. This table has some 880,000 distinct CDR3 sequences, approximately 19% appearing once. The CDR3 extends over 14 amino acids. The ends were cut back, 2 bases at V and 3 bases at J, with 11 bases in the middle. Germline V gene data show CDR1 as MNHEY and CDR2 as SVGAGI. The clonotype was recovered from a human donor who was either an allogeneic HSCT recipient or a stem cell or donor lymphocyte infusion donor (not recorded which). It is not recorded whose cells these are; they may come from a transplant donor. The gene calls are TRBV6-5 and TRBJ2-7; D is uncertain. What was sequenced was blood, either unsorted or a sorted T cell fraction (not recorded which). The CDR3 loop reads CASSYIGRSYEQYF. CDR3 in DNA: TGTGCCAGCAGTTACATCGGCAGAAGCTACGAGCAGTACTTC.